This TCR beta chain emerged from a study of T-cell reconstitution after alpha-beta-depleted transplantation in children. The TCRbeta library was prepared with unique molecular identifiers. TCRdb analysed the PCR reads with MiXCR anew, one entry per CDR3 protein. The sample records 640,000 or so distinct CDR3 sequences, 15% to 20% being singletons. Germline V gives CDR1 SGHAT, CDR2 FQNNGV. The V end lost 2 bases, the J end lost 1 base, and 20 bases lay between the germline ends. This CDR3 has 18 amino acids. The J gene is TRBJ2-5, the V gene TRBV11-2; no clear D gene. This material consisted of PBMCs from the stem cell graft donor, taken from the stem cell graft. The TCR was taken from a human donor who donated a stem cell graft to a child with acute myeloid leukemia. This chain's CDR3 is CASSLLFLGGERQETQYF. Here the CDR3 DNA reads TGTGCCAGCAGCTTATTGTTTTTAGGCGGAGAGCGCCAAGAGACCCAGTACTTC.